A single sample is the source of the 2 T cell receptor beta chains below, sequenced in a study of T cells after yellow fever vaccination (dated by TCRdb to the late 2010s). This specimen's treatment or condition label, interpreted: live attenuated yellow fever vaccine strain. The receptor library was made with 5' RACE. Instrument on record: Illumina NovaSeq 6000. In-frame beta chains were kept once TCRdb had trimmed the public reads at Q25 with fastp and called clones with MiXCR. Under each unique CDR3 protein, matching rows form one entry showing the most common genes and DNA. The sample records around 300,000 distinct CDR3 sequences, roughly 4.3% of which are singletons. Roughly 25% of the sample goes to the ten largest clones. The sequences come from PBMCs, collected 5 days after the yellow fever booster vaccination. These receptor sequences come from a man aged 18 to 30 who received the YFV17D yellow fever vaccine.

The V call is TRBV4-1, the J call TRBJ2-1; TRBD2 aligns across 8 bases. V shed 1 base and J 0 bases; nucleotides not matched to a gene: 5. Germline assignment: CDR1 MGHRA and CDR2 YSYEKL. The CDR3 is made up of 17 amino acids. As DNA, the CDR3 is TGCGCCAGCAGCCAAGTCGGGAGGGGGGCCTCCTACAATGAGCAGTTCTTC. Encoded protein: CASSQVGRGASYNEQFF.

This chain joins TRBV18 and TRBJ2-5; D call uncertain. CDR1 and CDR2 from the germline V gene are KGHSH and LQKENI. V was clipped by 2 bases and J by 1 base, with 8 bases between them. The CDR3 loop spans 14 amino acids. The CDR3 DNA reads as TGTGCCAGCTCACCAAGCTGGGTCCAAGAGACCCAGTACTTC. Translation: CASSPSWVQETQYF.